These 23 T cell receptor beta chains came from one sample sequenced in a study of blood T cell repertoires in COVID-19 (dated by TCRdb to 2018 to 2021). The library was generated by the immunoSEQ multiplex PCR assay. Held by TCRdb, this immuneACCESS table contains in-frame sequences only and omits some clones. Under half of the omission traces to an unresolved V gene where checked; the cause of the rest is unknown. This sample lists about 42,000 clones; roughly 80% were detected once. Jointly, the top ten make up approximately 30% of the sample. Source material: peripheral blood. The receptors were sampled from a woman in her 70s with acute or convalescent COVID-19.

The count of this clone is one. The chain carries TRBV2 and TRBJ2-7; no reliable D call. Trimming stripped 1 base from V and 0 bases from J, with 10 bases between. The CDR3 is 15 residues long. The germline V gene has CDR1 SNHLY and CDR2 FYNNEI. Here the CDR3 DNA reads TGTGCCAGCAGTGAAGGTCAGGAAATCTCCTACGAGCAGTACTTC. Its protein product is CASSEGQEISYEQYF.

The chain employs TRBV6-2 or TRBV6-3 and TRBJ2-1; 8 bases align to TRBD1. The CDR3 totals 14 residues. CDR1 and CDR2 (germline): MNHEY, SVGEGT. With V trimmed by 5 bases and J by 6 bases, 6 bases remained unmatched. This chain's CDR3 is CASSPSGTGNEQFF. The CDR3 DNA reads as TGTGCCAGCAGTCCGTCCGGGACAGGCAATGAGCAGTTCTTC.

CDR3 residues: CASSSDSTGELFF. CDR3 coding DNA: TGCGCCAGCAGCTCGGACAGCACCGGGGAGCTGTTTTTT. The chain couples TRBV5-1 to TRBJ2-2; possibly TRBD1 for D (6 bases). The CDR3 totals 13 residues. CDR1 is SGHRS and CDR2 is YFSETQ in the germline V gene. V was cut by 3 bases and J by 4 bases, with 7 bases left in between.

The V and J genes are TRBV6-5 and TRBJ1-2, with D maybe TRBD1 (5 bases). The CDR3 runs 14 residues. CDR1 is MNHEY, CDR2 SVGAGI, per germline. The V and J ends lost 8 bases and 0 bases respectively, with 13 bases between them. Here the CDR3 reads CASQGLTTNYGYTF. DNA for the CDR3: TGTGCCAGCCAGGGACTGACTACTAACTATGGCTACACCTTC.

This chain joins TRBV5-4 and TRBJ1-5; D is possibly TRBD1 (6 bases). The CDR3 is made up of 13 amino acids. V was pared by 4 bases and J by 9 bases, with 14 bases between. Germline CDR1 is SGHNT and CDR2 is YYREEE (reference sequence). The CDR3 here is CASSVQGIGPQHF. The CDR3, as DNA: TGTGCCAGCAGCGTACAGGGAATCGGGCCCCAGCATTTT.

The V call is TRBV7-9, the J call TRBJ2-1, with D unclear. Trimming took off 0 bases at V and 4 bases at J, with 4 bases between the two ends. Germline V gives CDR1 SEHNR, CDR2 FQNEAQ (reference sequence). This CDR3 is built from 13 residues. CDR3 sequence: CASSLALYNEQFF. Here the CDR3 DNA reads TGTGCCAGCAGCTTAGCTCTATACAATGAGCAGTTCTTC.

The chain combines TRBV9 with TRBJ2-7; 7 nucleotides match TRBD1. With 0 bases clipped from V and 5 bases from J, the junction kept 5 bases outside the gene matches. Germline CDR1 SGDLS, CDR2 YYNGEE. The CDR3 runs 14 residues. The CDR3 here is CASSVDNRGDEQYF. The CDR3 DNA is TGTGCCAGCAGCGTAGATAACAGGGGTGACGAGCAGTACTTC.

The chain has TRBV24-1 and TRBJ2-3, with a weak D call TRBD2 (6 bases). The V end was cut by 8 bases, the J end by 2 bases, with 19 bases between. From germline, CDR1 is KGHDR and CDR2 SFDVKD. The CDR3 covers 16 residues. The CDR3 region is CATIRGEKPNTDTQYF. As DNA, the CDR3 is TGTGCCACCATTCGCGGGGAAAAACCTAACACAGATACGCAGTATTTT.

This chain connects TRBV3-1 (or the pseudogene TRBV3-2) to TRBJ1-3; 8 positions agree with TRBD1. The CDR3 sequence is 19 residues long. Germline CDR1 and CDR2: LGHDT and YNNKEL (reference sequence). V lost 1 base and J lost 0; bases outside the gene matches: 11. CDR3 nucleotides: TGTGCCAGCAGCCAAGTGACAGGGGTCCGGACGAGCTCTGGAAACACCATATATTTT. The encoded protein is CASSQVTGVRTSSGNTIYF.

As regards this clone: One end of the junction does not line up with germline, which may come from a read error. This chain links TRBV14 with TRBJ2-7, with TRBD2 identical over 7 bases. Germline V gene data show CDR1 as SGHDN and CDR2 as FVKESK. This CDR3 spans 13 amino acids. Written as DNA, the CDR3 is TGTGCCAGCAGCCCGACTAGCTCCCACGAGCAGTACTTC. This sequence encodes CASSPTSSHEQYF.

The J gene is TRBJ1-1, the V gene TRBV6-5, with 7 bases that match TRBD1. CDR3 length equals 14 residues. Per the germline V gene, CDR1 is MNHEY and CDR2 is SVGAGI. Trimming removed 6 bases from V and 1 base from J; junction bases left unmatched: 5. CDR3 bases: TGTGCCAGCAGAAACGACAGGGCGAACACTGAAGCTTTCTTT. The encoded protein is CASRNDRANTEAFF.

This sequence joins TRBV28 and TRBJ2-1; D is perhaps TRBD1 (6 bases). Trimming took 8 bases from V and 5 from J, leaving 10 bases between them. The germline CDR1 and CDR2 sequences are MDHEN and SYDVKM. This CDR3 has 12 residues. In DNA form, the CDR3 reads TGTGCCAGCGGACGGACAGACAATGAGCAGTTCTTC. Translating gives CASGRTDNEQFF.

The chain combines TRBV7-8 with TRBJ2-1; TRBD2 agrees at 8 bases. Germline-derived CDR1 and CDR2 are SGHVS and FQNEAQ. This CDR3 comprises 15 residues. The V gene end was trimmed by 1 base and the J gene end by 6 bases; junction bases not matched to a gene: 5. CDR3 bases: TGTGCCAGCAGCTTAGACGGGAGGGCCGGCAATGAGCAGTTCTTC. This gives the protein CASSLDGRAGNEQFF.

The CDR3 DNA sequence: TGCAGCGCGGGGGACAGCGCTTATGGCAATCAGCCCCAGCATTTT. Residues: CSAGDSAYGNQPQHF. The chain employs TRBV29-1 and TRBJ1-5; 7 nucleotides agree with TRBD1. V gave up 7 bases and J gave up 2 bases; unmatched junction bases: 11. The CDR3 loop spans 15 amino acids. CDR1 is SQVTM, CDR2 ANQGSEA, per germline. Variable domain in full (rest from reference TRBV29-1 and TRBJ1-5): SAVISQKPSRDICQRGTSLTIQCQVDSQVTMMFWYRQQPGQSLTLIATANQGSEATYESGFVIDKFPISRPNLTFSTLTVSNMSPEDSSIYLCSAGDSAYGNQPQHFGDGTRLSIL.

This clone appeared a few times. The gene calls are TRBV7-2 and TRBJ2-1; D gene uncertain. There are 15 residues in the CDR3. The ends were cut back, 5 bases at V and 2 bases at J, with 13 bases in the middle. Germline CDR1 and CDR2: SGHTA and FQGNSA. The DNA for the CDR3 is TGTGCCAGCAGCCCCGTTAGTCCGGCCTACAATGAGCAGTTCTTC. Its protein is CASSPVSPAYNEQFF.

V is TRBV19 and J is TRBJ1-1; D is uncertain. CDR3 length: 15 amino acids. Looked up from germline, CDR1 is LNHDA and CDR2 is SQIVND (reference sequence). The V and J ends lost 3 bases and 0 bases respectively, with 11 bases between them. CDR3 sequence: CASSIGAGMNTEAFF. The CDR3 region has the DNA TGTGCCAGTAGTATTGGTGCAGGCATGAACACTGAAGCTTTCTTT.

This clone was found once. This rearrangement joins TRBV10-3 to TRBJ1-1, with D uncertain. The germline V gene has CDR1 ENHRY and CDR2 SYGVKD. Between the trimmed V and J ends, which lost 7 bases and 2 bases, there was a span of 17 bases. This CDR3 has 15 amino acids. DNA of the CDR3: TGTGCCATCACCAAAAGGTCGGGGTCTAACACTGAAGCTTTCTTT. Amino acid sequence: CAITKRSGSNTEAFF.

This clone was counted between two and nine times. The chain couples TRBV5-5 to TRBJ2-2, with TRBD2 as a possible D gene (5 bases). The germline V gene has CDR1 SGHKS and CDR2 YYEKEE (reference sequence). With 3 bases removed from V and 3 bases from J, the gap between germline ends came to 12 bases. The CDR3 length is 15 residues. The DNA for the CDR3 is TGTGCCAGCAGCTCCGCGGGTAGTGACACCGGGGAGCTGTTTTTT. It is translated as CASSSAGSDTGELFF.

The V call is TRBV18, the J call TRBJ2-7, with D unclear. CDR1 is KGHSH, CDR2 LQKENI, per germline. CDR3 length: 12 amino acids. V shed 4 bases and J shed 5 bases, with 9 bases lying between them. Here the CDR3 reads CASSRDFHEQYF. Written as DNA, the CDR3 is TGTGCCAGCTCACGAGATTTCCACGAGCAGTACTTC.

The chain uses TRBV9 and TRBJ2-5; 8 bases are shared with TRBD2. CDR1 SGDLS and CDR2 YYNGEE come from the germline V gene. CDR3 length: 17 residues. V lost 3 bases, J lost 3 bases, and 13 bases stayed unmatched. CDR3 nucleotide sequence: TGTGCCAGCAGCGCCCGGGAGGGCCTGAGTCCCGAAGAGACCCAGTACTTC. It is translated as CASSAREGLSPEETQYF.

The chain employs TRBV28 and TRBJ2-1, with 15 bases fitting TRBD2. CDR1 is MDHEN and CDR2 is SYDVKM in the germline V gene. CDR3 size: 17 residues. J was trimmed by 4 bases and V by 5 bases; bases with no gene match: 6. DNA for the CDR3: TGTGCCAGCAGTGGGTGGACTAGCGGGAGGGATTACAATGAGCAGTTCTTC. Translated: CASSGWTSGRDYNEQFF.

The J gene is TRBJ1-4, the V gene TRBV2; 8 nucleotides agree with TRBD1. The V gene end was trimmed by 3 bases and the J gene end by 6 bases; junction bases not matched to a gene: 6. CDR3 length: 15 residues. Germline-derived CDR1 and CDR2 are SNHLY and FYNNEI. Here the CDR3 DNA reads TGTGCCAGCAGTGACCCTGGACAGGGATATGAAAAACTGTTTTTT. This gives the protein CASSDPGQGYEKLFF. The full variable domain, completed using reference TRBV2 and TRBJ1-4, is EPEVTQTPSHQVTQMGQEVILRCVPISNHLYFYWYRQILGQKVEFLVSFYNNEISEKSEIFDDQFSVERPDGSNFTLKIRSTKLEDSAMYFCASSDPGQGYEKLFFGSGTQLSVL.

V is TRBV12-2 and J is TRBJ1-5; TRBD1 is taken as the D call from the table, unchecked against the DNA. TRBV12-2 has pseudogene status. The CDR3 is 17 amino acids. CDR3 sequence reads: CASRWTHHRESNQPQHF. The DNA for the CDR3 is TGTGCAAGTCGCTGGACACACCACCGAGAGAGCAATCAGCCCCAGCATTTT.